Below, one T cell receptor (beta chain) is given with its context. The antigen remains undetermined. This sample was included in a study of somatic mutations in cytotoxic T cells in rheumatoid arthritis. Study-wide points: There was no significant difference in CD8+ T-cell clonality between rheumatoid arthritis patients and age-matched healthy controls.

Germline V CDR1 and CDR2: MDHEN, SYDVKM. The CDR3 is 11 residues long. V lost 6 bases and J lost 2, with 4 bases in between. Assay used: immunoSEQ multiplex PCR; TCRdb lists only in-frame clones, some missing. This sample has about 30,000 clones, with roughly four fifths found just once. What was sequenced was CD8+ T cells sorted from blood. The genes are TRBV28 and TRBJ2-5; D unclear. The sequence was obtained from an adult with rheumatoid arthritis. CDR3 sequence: CASSPQETQYF. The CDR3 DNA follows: TGTGCCAGCAGCCCTCAAGAGACCCAGTACTTC.